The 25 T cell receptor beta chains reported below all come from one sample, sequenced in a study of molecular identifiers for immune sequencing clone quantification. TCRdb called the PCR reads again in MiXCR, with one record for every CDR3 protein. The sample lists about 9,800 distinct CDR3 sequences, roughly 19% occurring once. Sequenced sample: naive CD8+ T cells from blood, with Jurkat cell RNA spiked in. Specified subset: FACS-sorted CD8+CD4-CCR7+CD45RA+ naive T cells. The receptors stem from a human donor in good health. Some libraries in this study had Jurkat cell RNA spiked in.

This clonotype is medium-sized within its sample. Here the CDR3 reads CASSGLAGAYNEQFF. The CDR3 DNA follows: TGTGCCAGCAGTGGACTAGCGGGAGCCTACAATGAGCAGTTCTTC. The V call is TRBV6-4, the J call TRBJ2-1, with 12 bases aligning to TRBD2. The CDR3 is 15 residues long. J lost 2 bases, V lost 4 bases, and 0 bases had no gene match. Germline CDR1 reads MRHNA; CDR2 reads SNTAGT.

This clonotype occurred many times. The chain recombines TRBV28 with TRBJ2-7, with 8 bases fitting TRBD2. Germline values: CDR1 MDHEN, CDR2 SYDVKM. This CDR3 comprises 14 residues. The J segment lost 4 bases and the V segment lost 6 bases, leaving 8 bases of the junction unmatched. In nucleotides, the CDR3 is TGTGCCAGCAGGACAGCGGGAGCTGGGTACGAGCAGTACTTC. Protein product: CASRTAGAGYEQYF.

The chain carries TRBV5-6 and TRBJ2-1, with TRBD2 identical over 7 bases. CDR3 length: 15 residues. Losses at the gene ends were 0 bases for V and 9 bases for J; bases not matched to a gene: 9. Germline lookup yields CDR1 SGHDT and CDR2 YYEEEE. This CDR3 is CASSLVGWGGVEQFF. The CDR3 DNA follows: TGTGCCAGCAGCTTGGTGGGCTGGGGAGGGGTTGAGCAGTTCTTC.

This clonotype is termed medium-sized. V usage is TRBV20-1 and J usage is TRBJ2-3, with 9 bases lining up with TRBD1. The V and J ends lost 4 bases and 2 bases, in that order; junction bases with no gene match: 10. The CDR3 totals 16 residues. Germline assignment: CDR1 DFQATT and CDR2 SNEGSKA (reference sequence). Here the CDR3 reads CSATQAGTGITDTQYF. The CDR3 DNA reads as TGCAGTGCTACTCAAGCCGGGACAGGGATCACAGATACGCAGTATTTT.

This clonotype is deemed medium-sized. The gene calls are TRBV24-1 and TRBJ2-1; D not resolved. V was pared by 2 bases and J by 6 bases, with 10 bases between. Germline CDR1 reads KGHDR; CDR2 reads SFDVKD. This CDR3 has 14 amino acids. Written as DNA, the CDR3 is TGTGCCACCAGTGATTACGGCGCAAGCAATGAGCAGTTCTTC. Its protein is CATSDYGASNEQFF.

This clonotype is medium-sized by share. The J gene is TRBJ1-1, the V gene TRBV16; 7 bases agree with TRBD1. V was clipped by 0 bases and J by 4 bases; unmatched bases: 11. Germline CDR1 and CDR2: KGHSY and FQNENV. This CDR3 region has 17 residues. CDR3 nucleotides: TGTGCCAGCAGCCAATCGAGGCAGGGACAGTCAGGCACTGAAGCTTTCTTT. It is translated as CASSQSRQGQSGTEAFF.

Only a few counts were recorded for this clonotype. The CDR3 sequence is CSATGDHQYF. The CDR3 nucleotides read TGCAGCGCCACAGGGGACCATCAGTATTTT. This chain joins TRBV20-1 and TRBJ2-3; 7 bases match TRBD1. Germline-derived CDR1 and CDR2 are DFQATT and SNEGSKA (reference sequence). The length of the CDR3 is 10 residues.

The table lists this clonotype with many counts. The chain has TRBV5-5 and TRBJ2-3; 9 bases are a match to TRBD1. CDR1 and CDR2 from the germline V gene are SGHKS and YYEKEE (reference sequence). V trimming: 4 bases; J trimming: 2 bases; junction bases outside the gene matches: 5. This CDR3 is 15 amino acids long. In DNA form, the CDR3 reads TGTGCCAGCAGCCGAGGACAGGGGAACACAGATACGCAGTATTTT. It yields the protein CASSRGQGNTDTQYF.

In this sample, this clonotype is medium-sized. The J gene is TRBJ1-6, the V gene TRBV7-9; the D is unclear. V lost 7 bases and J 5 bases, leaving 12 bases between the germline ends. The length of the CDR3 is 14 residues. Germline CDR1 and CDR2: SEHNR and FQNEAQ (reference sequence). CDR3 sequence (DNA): TGTGCCAGCAAGGAAGTCTTCCATAATTCACCCCTCCACTTT. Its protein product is CASKEVFHNSPLHF.

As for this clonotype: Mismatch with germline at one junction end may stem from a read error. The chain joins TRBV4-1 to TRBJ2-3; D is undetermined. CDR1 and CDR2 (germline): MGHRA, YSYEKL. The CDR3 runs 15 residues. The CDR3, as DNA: TGCGCCAGCAGCCAAGAAACCAGGAGCACGGATACGCAGTATTTT. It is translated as CASSQETRSTDTQYF.

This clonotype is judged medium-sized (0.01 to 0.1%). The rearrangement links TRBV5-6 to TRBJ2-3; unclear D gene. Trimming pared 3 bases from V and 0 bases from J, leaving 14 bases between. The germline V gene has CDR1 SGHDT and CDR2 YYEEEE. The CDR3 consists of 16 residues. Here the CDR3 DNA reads TGTGCCAGCAGCTCCGTCGATTTGCCTAGCACAGATACGCAGTATTTT. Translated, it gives CASSSVDLPSTDTQYF.

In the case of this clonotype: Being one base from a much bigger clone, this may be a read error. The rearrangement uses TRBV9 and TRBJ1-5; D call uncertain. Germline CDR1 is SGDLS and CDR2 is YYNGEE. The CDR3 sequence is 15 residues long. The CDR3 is CTSSAGPSRNQPQHF. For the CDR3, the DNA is TGTACCAGCAGCGCCGGGCCAAGTCGCAATCAGCCCCAGCATTTT.

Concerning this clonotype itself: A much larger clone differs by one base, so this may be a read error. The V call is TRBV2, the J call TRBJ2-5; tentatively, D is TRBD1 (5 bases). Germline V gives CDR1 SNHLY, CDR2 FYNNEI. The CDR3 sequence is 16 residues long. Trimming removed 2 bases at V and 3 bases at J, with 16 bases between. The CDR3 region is CASSELRVGVEETQYF. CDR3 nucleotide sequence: TGTGCCAGCAGTGAACTCAGGGTAGGGGTGGAAGAGACCCAGTACTTC.

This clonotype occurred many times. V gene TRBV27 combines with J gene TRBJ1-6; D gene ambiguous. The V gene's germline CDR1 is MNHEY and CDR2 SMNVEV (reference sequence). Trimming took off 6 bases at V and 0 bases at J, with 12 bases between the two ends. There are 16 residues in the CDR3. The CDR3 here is CASRGRESSYNSPLHF. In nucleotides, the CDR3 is TGTGCCAGCAGGGGCCGCGAGAGCTCCTATAATTCACCCCTCCACTTT.

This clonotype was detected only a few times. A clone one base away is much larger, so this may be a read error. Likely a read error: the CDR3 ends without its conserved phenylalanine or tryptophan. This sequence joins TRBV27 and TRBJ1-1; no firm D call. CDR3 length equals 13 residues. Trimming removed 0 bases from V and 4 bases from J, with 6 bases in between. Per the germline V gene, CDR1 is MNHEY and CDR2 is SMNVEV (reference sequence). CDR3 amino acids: CASSLSRRTEAFS. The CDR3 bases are TGTGCCAGCAGTTTATCACGACGCACTGAAGCTTTCTCT.

The DNA of the CDR3 is TGCGCCAGCAGCCAAGAAATATGGGGGGAGGGCTACAATGAGCAGTTCTTC. Translated: CASSQEIWGEGYNEQFF. This rearrangement joins TRBV4-3 to TRBJ2-1, with 7 bases that match TRBD2. From germline, CDR1 is LGHNA and CDR2 YSLEER. CDR3 length: 17 amino acids. V was clipped by 0 bases and J by 3 bases; unmatched bases: 8.

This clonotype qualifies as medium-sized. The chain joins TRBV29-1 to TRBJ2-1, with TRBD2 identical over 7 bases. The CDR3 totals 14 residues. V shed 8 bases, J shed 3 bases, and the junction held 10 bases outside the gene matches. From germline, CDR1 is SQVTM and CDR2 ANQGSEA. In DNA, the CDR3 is TGCAGCCTCTCCCCTAGCGGAGTCTACAATGAGCAGTTCTTC. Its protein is CSLSPSGVYNEQFF.

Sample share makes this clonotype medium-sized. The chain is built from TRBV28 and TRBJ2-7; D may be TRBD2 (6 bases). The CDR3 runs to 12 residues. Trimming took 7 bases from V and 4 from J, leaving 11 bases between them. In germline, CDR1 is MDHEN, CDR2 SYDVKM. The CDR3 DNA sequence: TGTGCCAGCAACCCTGCGGGGTACGAGCAGTACTTC. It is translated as CASNPAGYEQYF.

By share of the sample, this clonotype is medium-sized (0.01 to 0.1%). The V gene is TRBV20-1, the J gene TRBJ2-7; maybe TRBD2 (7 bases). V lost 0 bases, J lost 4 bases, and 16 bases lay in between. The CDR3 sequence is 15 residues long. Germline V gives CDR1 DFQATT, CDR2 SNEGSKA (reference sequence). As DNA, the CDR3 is TGCAGTGCTAGAGACCAAGGGGGGGCCCCATACGAGCAGTACTTC. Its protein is CSARDQGGAPYEQYF.

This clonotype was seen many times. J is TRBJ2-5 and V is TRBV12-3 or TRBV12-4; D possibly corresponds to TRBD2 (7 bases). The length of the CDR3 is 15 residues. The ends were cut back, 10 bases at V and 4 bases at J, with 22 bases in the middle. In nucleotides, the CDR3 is TGTGCCACCCCACCAAAGGGGGGGTTCCGAGAGACCCAGTACTTC. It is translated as CATPPKGGFRETQYF.

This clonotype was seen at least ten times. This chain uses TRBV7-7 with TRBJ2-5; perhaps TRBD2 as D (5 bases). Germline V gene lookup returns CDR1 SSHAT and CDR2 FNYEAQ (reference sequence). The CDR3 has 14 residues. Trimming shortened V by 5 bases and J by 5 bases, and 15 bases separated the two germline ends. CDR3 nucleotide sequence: TGTGCCAGCAGCCCAAGGGCCCGAGGGGAGACCCAGTACTTC. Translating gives CASSPRARGETQYF.

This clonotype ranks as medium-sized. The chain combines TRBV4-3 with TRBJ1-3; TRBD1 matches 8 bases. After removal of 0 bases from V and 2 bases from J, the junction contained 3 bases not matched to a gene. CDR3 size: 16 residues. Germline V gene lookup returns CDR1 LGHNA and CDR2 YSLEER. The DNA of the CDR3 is TGCGCCAGCAGCCAAGATTCCAGGGGGCCTGGAAACACCATATATTTT. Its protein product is CASSQDSRGPGNTIYF.

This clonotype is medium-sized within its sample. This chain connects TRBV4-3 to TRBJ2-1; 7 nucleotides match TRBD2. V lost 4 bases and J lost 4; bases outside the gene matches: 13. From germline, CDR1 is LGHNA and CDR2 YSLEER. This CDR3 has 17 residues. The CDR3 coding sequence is TGCGCCAGCAGCCCCACGTCGGTTAGCGGGCGGTACAATGAGCAGTTCTTC. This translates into CASSPTSVSGRYNEQFF.

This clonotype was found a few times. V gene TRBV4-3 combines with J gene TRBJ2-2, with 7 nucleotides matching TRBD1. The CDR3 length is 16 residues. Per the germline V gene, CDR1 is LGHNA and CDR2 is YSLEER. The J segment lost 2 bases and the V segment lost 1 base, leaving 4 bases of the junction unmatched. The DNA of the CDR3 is TGCGCCAGCAGCCAAGGGGACAGACCAAACACCGGGGAGCTGTTTTTT. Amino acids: CASSQGDRPNTGELFF.

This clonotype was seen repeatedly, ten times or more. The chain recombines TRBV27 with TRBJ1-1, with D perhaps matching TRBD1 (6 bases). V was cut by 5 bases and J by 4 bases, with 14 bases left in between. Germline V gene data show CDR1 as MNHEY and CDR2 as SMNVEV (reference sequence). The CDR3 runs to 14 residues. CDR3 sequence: CASSPTGLGTEAFF. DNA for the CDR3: TGTGCCAGCAGTCCTACAGGGTTGGGCACTGAAGCTTTCTTT.